The 11 T cell receptor beta chains below all came from one sample that was sequenced in a study of T cell clonality in common variable immunodeficiency. Method: immunoSEQ multiplex PCR; TCRdb's copy keeps in-frame clones and lacks some. The sample presents about 52,000 clones, none singletons. Sequenced sample: peripheral blood mononuclear cells. These receptors were taken from a person aged 18 to 75 in good health.

This clone was seen repeatedly, ten times or more. Sequencing ends 3 residues short of the CDR3 end; the germline J gene provides the rest. This chain links TRBV6-2 or TRBV6-3 with TRBJ1-2; D might be TRBD1 (6 bases). Trimming cost V 7 bases and J 4 bases, with 19 bases left between them. Germline V lookup: CDR1 MNHEY, CDR2 SVGEGT. This CDR3 is 15 amino acids long. CDR3 bases read: TGTGCCAGCAAACCGGGACAAGGGGAGAGCTATGGC. Encoded protein: CASKPGQGESYG. The complete CDR3 reads CASKPGQGESYGYTF.

This clone was recorded at least ten times. The CDR3 end is not reached by the read, which stops 3 residues before it; the germline J gene fills it in. The chain joins TRBV7-8 to TRBJ1-2; D call uncertain. This CDR3 is built from 14 residues. Between the trimmed V and J ends, which lost 0 bases and 4 bases, there was a span of 9 bases. Germline V lookup: CDR1 SGHVS, CDR2 FQNEAQ. This CDR3 is CASSLARSFYGYTF. CDR3 DNA (partial): TGTGCCAGCAGCTTAGCGCGAAGTTTCTATGGC.

This clone was seen repeatedly, ten times or more. The read finishes 3 residues shy of the CDR3 end, and the germline J gene is used to complete it. The genes are TRBV2 and TRBJ2-1; 10 positions match TRBD2. The V and J ends lost 3 bases and 4 bases, in that order; junction bases with no gene match: 6. Germline loops: CDR1 SNHLY, CDR2 FYNNEI. CDR3 length: 16 amino acids. CDR3 residues: CASSDPLAGAYNEQFF. CDR3 DNA, as far as it was read: TGTGCCAGCAGTGATCCCCTAGCGGGAGCATACAATGAG.

This clone was observed a few times. The CDR3 end is not reached by the read, which stops 3 residues before it; the germline J gene fills it in. This sequence joins TRBV6-2 or TRBV6-3 and TRBJ1-4, with 7 bases identical to TRBD1. With V trimmed by 10 bases and J by 5 bases, 10 bases remained unmatched. Germline CDR1 MNHEY, CDR2 SVGEGT. The CDR3 covers 14 residues. CDR3 DNA, as far as it was read: TGTGCCACCCCCGACAGGGTAGGAAATGAAAAA. Encoded protein: CATPDRVGNEK. The CDR3, in full, reads CATPDRVGNEKLFF.

This clone has at least ten counts. The read ends 3 residues early relative to the CDR3; the germline J gene fills the gap. The rearrangement links TRBV5-1 to TRBJ1-2, with 9 bases fitting TRBD1. V lost 4 bases, J lost 4 bases, and 5 bases stayed unmatched. Germline CDR1 and CDR2: SGHRS and YFSETQ. The CDR3 consists of 14 residues. The covered CDR3 bases are TGCGCCAGCAGCACGGGACAGGGAAGCTATGGC. It codes for CASSTGQGSYG. The full CDR3 protein reads CASSTGQGSYGYTF.

This clone was counted only a few times. The read is 3 residues too short to cover the CDR3 end, so that end is filled in from the germline J gene. The J gene is TRBJ1-4, the V gene TRBV5-8; 7 bases agree with TRBD1. The CDR3 contains 15 residues. Germline V gene lookup returns CDR1 SGHTS and CDR2 YDEGEE. Partial CDR3 DNA: TGTGCCAGTCAACTCGCAGGGGGTTATAATTCACCA. Translated, it gives CASQLAGGYNSP. The full CDR3 is CASQLAGGYNSPLFF.

This clone has at least ten counts. With the read ending 3 residues before the CDR3 end, the germline J gene is used to fill in that end. The J gene is TRBJ2-7, the V gene TRBV18, with 11 positions matching TRBD2. CDR1 is KGHSH, CDR2 LQKENI, per germline. The CDR3 has 16 residues. Unmatched junction bases numbered 10, after V lost 3 bases and J lost 6 bases. The CDR3 DNA, read in part, is TGTGCCAGCTCACCCTATACTAGCGGGGGTACCCCCGAG. Translating it yields CASSPYTSGGTPE. The entire CDR3 reads CASSPYTSGGTPEQYF. The full variable domain, rest sourced from reference TRBV18 and TRBJ2-7, is NAGVMQNPRHLVRRRGQEARLRCSPMKGHSHVYWYRQLPEEGLKFMVYLQKENIIDESGMPKERFSAEFPKEGPSILRIQQVVRGDSAAYFCASSPYTSGGTPEQYFGPGTRLTVT.

This clone has at least ten counts. Sequencing ends 3 residues short of the CDR3 end; the germline J gene provides the rest. The gene calls are TRBV12-3 or TRBV12-4 and TRBJ2-1; D perhaps matches TRBD1 (5 bases). Deletions cut 6 bases from V and 4 bases from J, with 7 bases between. The CDR3 runs to 12 residues. Here the CDR3 reads CASSQGYNEQFF. The sequenced part of the CDR3 DNA is TGTGCCAGCAGCCAGGGATACAATGAG.

This clone was seen many times. The read ends 3 residues shy of where the CDR3 ends; the end is completed using the germline J gene. The chain joins TRBV6-2 or TRBV6-3 to TRBJ1-5; 8 positions match TRBD1. Germline V gene sequence: CDR1 MNHEY, CDR2 SVGEGT. The ends lost 4 bases at V and 2 bases at J; junction bases unmatched: 7. The length of the CDR3 is 16 residues. The CDR3 here is CASSSDRAFGNQPQHF. CDR3 DNA, as far as it was read: TGTGCCAGCAGTTCGGACAGGGCGTTCGGCAATCAGCCC.

About this clone itself: The observed sequence ends 3 residues before the CDR3 terminus, with the missing tail filled in from the germline J gene. The rearrangement links TRBV6-2 or TRBV6-3 to TRBJ2-4; TRBD1 aligns across 7 bases. The CDR3 loop spans 15 amino acids. The V gene's germline CDR1 is MNHEY and CDR2 SVGEGT. The sequenced part of the CDR3 DNA is TGTGCCAGCAGTCGCCCGACAGGGTTGGAATATGGT. It codes for CASSRPTGLEYG. The full-length CDR3 reads as CASSRPTGLEYGQYF.

Points on this clone: The CDR3 goes on 3 residues after the read ends, and that part is filled in from the germline J gene. The rearrangement joins TRBV19 to TRBJ1-2; no clear D. The germline CDR1 and CDR2 sequences are LNHDA and SQIVND (reference sequence). The CDR3 covers 16 residues. Here the CDR3 reads CASSIYSGDSYNDYTF. Partial CDR3 DNA: TGTGCCAGTAGTATATATAGCGGGGATTCCTACAATGAC.